A single sample is the source of the 19 T cell receptor beta chains below, sequenced in a study of cytomegalovirus exposure and HLA in healthy donors. 60 Vbeta and 13 Jbeta primers were used in PCR. Here immunoSEQ multiplex PCR was the method, and the copy in TCRdb shows in-frame clones only, minus some. The sample has about 140,000 clones; around 78% are singletons. The specimen sequenced was PBMCs. Every receptor here comes from a male donor in good health and CMV-seronegative.

The chain combines TRBV25-1 with TRBJ2-3; TRBD2 might be the D (7 bases). CDR1 and CDR2 from the germline V gene are MGHDK and SYGVNS. Trimming pared 6 bases from V and 4 bases from J, leaving 20 bases between. The CDR3 is 16 amino acids. The CDR3 here is CASSQNRRGGADTQYF. CDR3 sequence (DNA): TGTGCCAGCAGCCAAAACCGGAGGGGGGGCGCAGATACGCAGTATTTT. Looking up the rest from reference TRBV25-1 and TRBJ2-3 gives the full variable domain: EADIYQTPRYLVIGTGKKITLECSQTMGHDKMYWYQQDPGMELHLIHYSYGVNSTEKGDLSSESTVSRIRTEHFPLTLESARPSHTSQYLCASSQNRRGGADTQYFGPGTRLTVL.

The count of this clone is one. The chain joins TRBV5-1 to TRBJ1-2; TRBD1 agrees at 8 bases. There are 14 residues in the CDR3. The germline V gene encodes CDR1 SGHRS and CDR2 YFSETQ. The junction had 3 bases not matched to a gene; V was cut back by 3 bases and J by 2 bases. This CDR3 is CASSSTGANYGYTF. CDR3 coding DNA: TGCGCCAGCAGCTCGACAGGGGCGAACTATGGCTACACCTTC. The whole variable domain, filled in from reference TRBV5-1 and TRBJ1-2, reads KAGVTQTPRYLIKTRGQQVTLSCSPISGHRSVSWYQQTPGQGLQFLFEYFSETQRNKGNFPGRFSGRQFSNSRSEMNVSTLELGDSALYLCASSSTGANYGYTFGSGTRLTVV.

The V gene is TRBV5-1, the J gene TRBJ1-1; 10 positions agree with TRBD1. The CDR3 covers 13 residues. Germline trimming cut 4 bases from V and 8 bases from J; bases unmatched to any gene: 5. CDR1 is SGHRS and CDR2 is YFSETQ in the germline V gene. As DNA, the CDR3 is TGCGCCAGCAGCCTGGACAGGGGGAGCGAAGCTTTCTTT. Translated, it gives CASSLDRGSEAFF. Using reference TRBV5-1 and TRBJ1-1 for the parts outside the CDR3, the full variable domain is KAGVTQTPRYLIKTRGQQVTLSCSPISGHRSVSWYQQTPGQGLQFLFEYFSETQRNKGNFPGRFSGRQFSNSRSEMNVSTLELGDSALYLCASSLDRGSEAFFGQGTRLTVV.

V and J are TRBV27 and TRBJ2-1; D is uncertain. The CDR3 sequence is 12 residues long. Germline V gene sequence: CDR1 MNHEY, CDR2 SMNVEV (reference sequence). Deletions cut 7 bases from V and 7 bases from J, with 11 bases between. CDR3 nucleotide sequence: TGTGCCAGCACCAACTTCGGGAATGAGCAGTTCTTC. This sequence encodes CASTNFGNEQFF.

J is TRBJ2-5 and V is TRBV5-4, with D possibly TRBD1 on 5 matching bases. The end of the DNA is better explained by TRBJ2-7, so the J call may be wrong. This CDR3 has 14 residues. The germline V gene has CDR1 SGHNT and CDR2 YYREEE (reference sequence). The CDR3 loop reads CASSFQGTAYEQYF. The CDR3 nucleotides read TGTGCCAGCAGCTTTCAGGGAACTGCCTACGAGCAGTACTTC.

The chain couples TRBV4-1 to TRBJ2-3, with 10 bases that match TRBD2. The CDR3 covers 17 residues. The V segment lost 4 bases and the J segment 2 bases; nucleotides outside the gene matches: 9. Germline V lookup: CDR1 MGHRA, CDR2 YSYEKL. CDR3 sequence (DNA): TGCGCCAGCAGCCGCCTGGCAGCGGGAGGGCCCACAGATACGCAGTATTTT. Protein: CASSRLAAGGPTDTQYF.

This clone has only a few counts. The chain has TRBV30 and TRBJ1-1; no definite D call. This CDR3 region has 14 residues. Germline assignment: CDR1 GTSNPN and CDR2 SVGIG (reference sequence). Trimming removed 2 bases at V and 2 bases at J, with 12 bases between. The CDR3 sequence is CAWSPGVLNTEAFF. In DNA form, the CDR3 reads TGTGCCTGGAGTCCCGGGGTTTTAAACACTGAAGCTTTCTTT. The variable domain in full, completed from reference TRBV30 and TRBJ1-1, reads SQTIHQWPATLVQPVGSPLSLECTVEGTSNPNLYWYRQAAGRGLQLLFYSVGIGQISSEVPQNLSASRPQDRQFILSSKKLLLSDSGFYLCAWSPGVLNTEAFFGQGTRLTVV.

The chain combines TRBV19 with TRBJ2-1, with D possibly being TRBD2 (5 bases). Deletions cut 3 bases from V and 7 bases from J, with 16 bases between. This CDR3 region has 15 residues. CDR1 is LNHDA and CDR2 is SQIVND in the germline V gene (reference sequence). The CDR3 DNA follows: TGTGCCAGTAGTATTGAGGGAGAGAGAGGGAATGAGCAGTTCTTC. It translates to CASSIEGERGNEQFF.

This chain connects TRBV5-1 to TRBJ1-2, with D tentatively TRBD1 (5 bases). Germline CDR1 and CDR2: SGHRS and YFSETQ. CDR3 length: 15 amino acids. V was shortened by 4 bases and J by 4 bases, with 17 bases between the two germline ends. Here the CDR3 reads CASSKGGTEPYGYTF. The CDR3 coding sequence is TGCGCCAGCAGCAAGGGAGGGACGGAACCCTATGGCTACACCTTC.

This clone was counted a few times. The chain joins TRBV7-2 to TRBJ1-5; 9 nucleotides match TRBD1. This CDR3 is built from 17 residues. With 1 base clipped from V and 7 bases from J, the junction kept 11 bases outside the gene matches. Germline-derived CDR1 and CDR2 are SGHTA and FQGNSA. The CDR3 here is CASSLGVQGAMGQPQHF. CDR3 nucleotides: TGTGCCAGCAGCTTAGGAGTACAGGGGGCGATGGGACAGCCCCAGCATTTT.

This rearrangement joins TRBV18 to TRBJ1-1; D unresolved. CDR1 and CDR2 (germline): KGHSH, LQKENI. The length of the CDR3 is 12 residues. The V gene lost 6 bases and the J gene lost 3 bases, with 8 bases spanning the gap. The CDR3 protein is CASSTMDTEAFF. CDR3 DNA: TGTGCCAGCTCTACAATGGACACTGAAGCTTTCTTT.

This clone was seen only a few times. The J gene is TRBJ2-5, the V gene TRBV6-1, with 9 bases aligning to TRBD2. Germline values: CDR1 MNHNS, CDR2 SASEGT. The length of the CDR3 is 16 residues. V trimming: 4 bases; J trimming: 5 bases; junction bases outside the gene matches: 11. CDR3 sequence: CASSAWGAGGEETQYF. CDR3 DNA: TGTGCCAGCAGTGCCTGGGGAGCGGGGGGCGAGGAGACCCAGTACTTC.

This chain joins TRBV2 and TRBJ2-7; 14 nucleotides agree with TRBD2. This CDR3 comprises 14 residues. The germline V gene encodes CDR1 SNHLY and CDR2 FYNNEI. After removal of 6 bases from V and 6 bases from J, the junction contained 4 bases not matched to a gene. CDR3 sequence (DNA): TGTGCCAGCAGCGGGACTAGCGGGAGTGGCGAGCAGTACTTC. It translates to CASSGTSGSGEQYF.

In this sample, this clone turned up once. This chain connects TRBV27 to TRBJ2-1, with 7 bases lining up with TRBD1. The CDR3 runs to 15 residues. CDR1 is MNHEY and CDR2 is SMNVEV in the germline V gene (reference sequence). V shed 3 bases, J shed 5 bases, and the junction held 7 bases outside the gene matches. This CDR3 is CASSFLGGFNNEQFF. DNA for the CDR3: TGTGCCAGCAGTTTCTTAGGGGGCTTCAACAATGAGCAGTTCTTC.

The chain is built from TRBV6-1 and TRBJ2-7; 7 nucleotides match TRBD1. This CDR3 is built from 12 residues. Trimming cost V 6 bases and J 6 bases; bases outside gene matches: 5. The V gene's germline CDR1 is MNHNS and CDR2 SASEGT. The DNA for the CDR3 is TGTGCCAGCAGCAGGGACAGCTCCGAGCAGTACTTC. It translates to CASSRDSSEQYF.

J is TRBJ2-7 and V is TRBV21-1; the tabulated D call, TRBD2, remains unverified against the DNA. TRBV21-1 is a pseudogene locus. CDR3 length: 18 amino acids. The CDR3 here is CASSKNPGGRGKGGEQYF. In DNA form, the CDR3 reads TGTGCCAGCAGCAAAAACCCCGGTGGGAGGGGGAAGGGTGGCGAGCAGTACTTC.

V usage is TRBV7-3 and J usage is TRBJ1-1; no clear D gene. The V and J ends lost 1 base and 5 bases respectively, with 5 bases between them. Germline V lookup: CDR1 SGHTA, CDR2 FQGTGA. The CDR3 length is 12 residues. The CDR3 bases are TGTGCCAGCAGCTTAATCGGGACTGAAGCTTTCTTT. Translating gives CASSLIGTEAFF.

V usage is TRBV9 and J usage is TRBJ1-1; D gene uncertain. The germline V gene encodes CDR1 SGDLS and CDR2 YYNGEE. The CDR3 runs 13 residues. The germline V and J ends were trimmed by 2 bases and 7 bases, with 12 bases remaining between them. Written as DNA, the CDR3 is TGTGCCAGCAGCGTGGCGGAGTACGGTGAAGCTTTCTTT. Amino acids: CASSVAEYGEAFF.

The V call is TRBV6-1, the J call TRBJ1-1; 7 bases are a match to TRBD1. Germline V lookup: CDR1 MNHNS, CDR2 SASEGT. The V gene end was trimmed by 0 bases and the J gene end by 1 base; junction bases not matched to a gene: 5. The CDR3 totals 16 residues. As DNA, the CDR3 is TGTGCCAGCAGTGAAGCCCACAGGGGACGGAACACTGAAGCTTTCTTT. Translation: CASSEAHRGRNTEAFF.